A selection of T cell receptor beta chains follows, all from one sample in a study of blood T cell repertoires in COVID-19. Data came from immunoSEQ multiplex PCR; TCRdb stores just in-frame clones and leaves some out. The table lists 30,000 to 40,000 clones, roughly 88% of them singletons, with roughly 32% in the top ten. Sequenced: peripheral blood. Receptor source: a man between 65 and 80 years old with active COVID-19. Both conserved end residues are part of each CDR3. D genes are given only for firm matches.

>TRBJ2-5|TRBD2|TRBV20-1
TGCAGTGCTAGTATGGCGGGCGGGGGGATTAAGACCCAGTACTTC
CSASMAGGGIKTQYF
>TRBJ2-1|.|TRBV7-3
TGTGCCAGCAGCTCCTTTCGCGGGTCGAGCTCCTACAATGAGCAGTTCTTC
CASSSFRGSSSYNEQFF
>TRBJ1-1|.|TRBV19
TGTGCCAGTAGGGACATCATGAACACTGAAGCTTTCTTT
CASRDIMNTEAFF
>TRBJ2-1|TRBD2|TRBV24-1
TGTGCCACCAGTGGGCAGGGACTAGCGGGAGAAACTCAGTTCTTC
CATSGQGLAGETQFF
>TRBJ2-4|.|TRBV23-1
TGCGCCAGCAACCCCGACAGATATTTGGCCAAAAACATTCAGTACTTC
CASNPDRYLAKNIQYF
>TRBJ2-7|TRBD2|TRBV3-1/TRBV3-2
TGTGCCAGCAGCCAATCACTAGCGGGAGGGCCTTTTACGCGGGAGCAGTACTTC
CASSQSLAGGPFTREQYF
>TRBJ2-7|.|TRBV6-5
TGTGCCAGCAGTTACGGACAGTTCTCCTACGAGCAGTACTTC
CASSYGQFSYEQYF
>TRBJ2-5|TRBD2|TRBV19
TGTGCCAGTAGTATTTCCCTAGCGGGAAGGTGGTACCAAGAGACCCAGTACTTC
CASSISLAGRWYQETQYF
>TRBJ2-5|TRBD2|TRBV29-1
TGCAGCGCCTCGAGGGTAGCGGGAGGGCAGGAGACCCAGTACTTC
CSASRVAGGQETQYF
>TRBJ2-5|TRBD1|TRBV4-3
TGCGCCAGCAGCTCGGACAGGGGGCTAGAGACCCAGTACTTC
CASSSDRGLETQYF
>TRBJ2-7|.|TRBV7-9
TGTGCCAGCAGCTTAGGCCCGCGTGCGGGGCCCTACGAGCAGTACTTC
CASSLGPRAGPYEQYF
>TRBJ2-7|TRBD1|TRBV30
TGTGCCTGTCAAAGGGACAGACCCTACGAGCAGTACTTC
CACQRDRPYEQYF
>TRBJ2-3|TRBD2|TRBV27
TGTGCCAGTTCCTTAAGGGGTAGCGGGGGTTATACGCAGTATTTT
CASSLRGSGGYTQYF
>TRBJ2-7|TRBD2|TRBV24-1
TGTGCCACCAGTGACTCTAGCGGCCCAGCCTACGAGCAGTACTTC
CATSDSSGPAYEQYF